These T cell receptor beta chains were read from a single sample in a study of regulatory T cells in long-lasting Graves disease. TCRdb redid the calling of the multiplex PCR reads with MiXCR, one entry per CDR3 protein. The sample carries some 250,000 distinct CDR3 sequences, 18% recorded once. A further study also used this sample, focusing on T cells in Graves' hyperthyroidism and ophthalmopathy.

The input for sequencing was peripheral blood mononuclear cells (PBMCs), taken at new diagnosis, from a patient treated with antithyroid drugs. The origin of the receptors is a young woman with Graves disease. Both conserved end residues are part of each CDR3. A D gene is named only where the DNA matches it firmly. Part of the rows lack a size; the others show once, few, many or a class for expanded clones.

CDR3 protein	CDR3 DNA	clone size	D gene	V gene	J gene
CASSSWEGEHYGYTF	TGTGCCAGCAGCTCCTGGGAGGGGGAACACTATGGCTACACCTTC	many	-	TRBV6-1	TRBJ1-2
CASGEAQRYGYTF	TGTGCCAGCGGTGAAGCGCAAAGGTACGGCTACACCTTC	few	-	TRBV6-1	TRBJ1-2
CASSTRGQGSNQPQHF	TGTGCCAGCAGTACCCGGGGGCAGGGGAGCAATCAGCCCCAGCATTTT	many	-	TRBV6-1	TRBJ1-5
CASSPRSGAGANYGYTF	TGTGCCAGCTCACCACGATCTGGGGCAGGAGCTAACTATGGCTACACCTTC	-	-	TRBV18	TRBJ1-2
CASSLMSGRNQPQHF	TGTGCCAGCAGCTTAATGTCAGGCCGCAATCAGCCCCAGCATTTT	-	-	TRBV7-2	TRBJ1-5
CASSPMGAGLGEKLFF	TGCGCCAGCAGCCCAATGGGTGCGGGACTGGGTGAAAAACTGTTTTTT	many	-	TRBV4-1	TRBJ1-4
CASSPADAVNTEAFF	TGTGCCAGCAGTCCTGCTGACGCGGTGAACACTGAAGCTTTCTTT	many	-	TRBV6-2/TRBV6-3	TRBJ1-1
CAISDLNRLAGGENQETQYF	TGTGCCATCAGTGACCTTAACCGACTAGCGGGGGGGGAGAACCAAGAGACCCAGTACTTC	-	TRBD2	TRBV10-3	TRBJ2-5
CASSLDSVSTDTQYF	TGTGCCAGCAGCTTAGATTCTGTGTCCACAGATACGCAGTATTTT	many	-	TRBV7-9	TRBJ2-3
CASIRDVRVMNTEAFF	TGTGCCAGCATCCGGGACGTCAGGGTTATGAACACTGAAGCTTTCTTT	many	-	TRBV27	TRBJ1-1
CASSELGKGWYF	TGTGCCAGCAGTGAGCTCGGTAAGGGATGGTACTTC	-	-	TRBV25-1	TRBJ2-7
CASSQGVISWGYEQYF	TGTGCCAGCAGCCAGGGGGTTATCTCCTGGGGCTACGAGCAGTACTTC	many	-	TRBV14	TRBJ2-7
CASSPEASGANVLTF	TGTGCCAGCAGCCCCGAAGCCTCAGGGGCCAACGTCCTGACTTTC	many	-	TRBV7-6	TRBJ2-6
CASSLTRQMIRGNEQFF	TGCGCCAGCAGCTTGACGAGGCAGATGATCCGGGGCAATGAGCAGTTCTTC	-	-	TRBV5-1	TRBJ2-1
CASSPRGIMNTEAFF	TGTGCCAGCAGCCCCAGGGGCATCATGAACACTGAAGCTTTCTTT	many	-	TRBV7-2	TRBJ1-1
CASSQILNGNEQYF	TGTGCCAGCTCACAAATCCTTAATGGGAACGAGCAGTACTTC	once	-	TRBV18	TRBJ2-7
CASSLAGARETQYF	TGTGCCAGCAGCTTAGCGGGGGCAAGGGAGACCCAGTACTTC	-	-	TRBV11-2	TRBJ2-5
CASSPPGQGNEKLFF	TGCGCCAGCAGCCCGCCGGGACAGGGAAATGAAAAACTGTTTTTT	many	TRBD1	TRBV5-1	TRBJ1-4
CATNDYGNEQFF	TGTGCCACCAATGATTATGGTAATGAGCAGTTCTTC	-	-	TRBV24-1	TRBJ2-1
CASSLDSAMNTEAFF	TGTGCCAGCAGCTTAGACTCCGCCATGAACACTGAAGCTTTCTTT	many	-	TRBV11-2	TRBJ1-1
CASSSPGQGNYEQYF	TGTGCCAGCAGCTCACCGGGACAGGGTAACTACGAGCAGTACTTC	-	TRBD1	TRBV7-3	TRBJ2-7
CASSMFRGEGNQPQHF	TGTGCCAGTAGTATGTTCAGGGGGGAGGGCAATCAGCCCCAGCATTTT	-	TRBD1	TRBV19	TRBJ1-5
CASSEVKAGPYGYTF	TGTGCCAGCAGTGAAGTAAAGGCAGGGCCCTATGGCTACACCTTC	few	-	TRBV2	TRBJ1-2
CASSPRGTNTGELFF	TGTGCCAGCAGCCCGCGGGGGACGAACACCGGGGAGCTGTTTTTT	many	TRBD2	TRBV7-6	TRBJ2-2
CSARPLRDYGYTF	TGCAGTGCTAGACCCCTTAGGGACTATGGCTACACCTTC	many	-	TRBV20-1	TRBJ1-2
CATTGPSLTDTQYF	TGTGCCACGACAGGACCATCCCTAACAGATACGCAGTATTTT	many	-	TRBV11-2	TRBJ2-3
CANSSMDGPYGYTF	TGTGCCAACAGCAGTATGGACGGCCCCTATGGCTACACCTTC	-	-	TRBV7-9	TRBJ1-2
CASSLLMNTEAFF	TGTGCCAGCAGTTTACTGATGAACACTGAAGCTTTCTTT	many	-	TRBV5-1	TRBJ1-1
CASSYRGPDTDTQYF	TGTGCCAGCAGTTATCGGGGGCCAGACACAGATACGCAGTATTTT	many	-	TRBV6-5	TRBJ2-3
CASSTTGGQEAQYF	TGTGCCAGCAGTACTACAGGGGGCCAGGAGGCCCAGTACTTC	few	TRBD1	TRBV12-3/TRBV12-4	TRBJ2-5
CASSEAGEVGSTDTQYF	TGTGCCAGCAGTGAAGCCGGAGAGGTCGGGAGCACAGATACGCAGTATTTT	many	-	TRBV6-1	TRBJ2-3
CASSENSYSPLHF	TGCGCCAGCAGCGAGAACAGCTATTCACCCCTCCACTTT	many	-	TRBV5-1	TRBJ1-6
CASSQFGRAHEQFF	TGTGCCAGCAGCCAGTTCGGGAGGGCCCATGAGCAGTTCTTC	-	TRBD2	TRBV3-1	TRBJ2-1
CASSPRGVGTYEQYF	TGCGCCAGCAGCCCCCGCGGGGTCGGGACCTACGAGCAGTACTTC	-	-	TRBV5-1	TRBJ2-7
CASTRTGVNYGYTF	TGTGCCAGCACTAGGACAGGGGTAAACTATGGCTACACCTTC	many	TRBD1	TRBV2	TRBJ1-2
CASSQAGTGRFYGYTF	TGCGCCAGCAGCCAGGCCGGGACAGGGAGGTTCTATGGCTACACCTTC	-	TRBD1	TRBV4-1	TRBJ1-2
CASKWGQGIAGELFF	TGTGCCAGCAAATGGGGACAGGGAATTGCCGGGGAGCTGTTTTTT	many	TRBD1	TRBV6-2/TRBV6-3	TRBJ2-2
CASSQTEDSPLHF	TGTGCCAGCTCGCAAACAGAGGATTCACCCCTCCACTTT	many	-	TRBV18	TRBJ1-6
CAGSQDWVPGQGADTQYF	TGCGCCGGCAGCCAGGATTGGGTACCGGGACAGGGGGCAGATACGCAGTATTTT	-	TRBD1	TRBV4-1	TRBJ2-3
CASSLPGRDTEAFF	TGTGCCAGCAGCCTCCCGGGACGGGACACTGAAGCTTTCTTT	many	-	TRBV3-1	TRBJ1-1
CASSLAADAGYTF	TGTGCCAGCAGTTTGGCCGCGGACGCGGGCTACACCTTC	many	-	TRBV28	TRBJ1-2